The 21 T cell receptor beta chains reported below all come from one sample, sequenced in a study of CD8 T cells in Susac syndrome. The RNA, about 0.5 to 1 ug, was put through reverse transcription using random hexamers. TCRdb ran MiXCR on the immunoSEQ multiplex PCR reads and lists one entry per CDR3 protein. Here the sample spans about 100,000 distinct CDR3 sequences, about 96% being singletons. Sequenced input: CD8+ T cells from PBMCs. The receptors shown here come from a human donor with Susac syndrome.

The CDR3 sequence is CASSQERGYVDEKLFF. In DNA, the CDR3 is TGCGCCAGCAGCCAAGAGCGGGGGTATGTGGATGAAAAACTGTTTTTT. V gene TRBV4-1 combines with J gene TRBJ1-4; D is perhaps TRBD1 (5 bases). The CDR3 has 16 residues. Germline-derived CDR1 and CDR2 are MGHRA and YSYEKL. Trimming stripped 0 bases from V and 6 bases from J, with 14 bases between.

The chain links TRBV29-1 to TRBJ1-1; unclear D gene. Looked up from germline, CDR1 is SQVTM and CDR2 is ANQGSEA. V was shortened by 1 base and J by 1 base, with 4 bases between the two germline ends. There are 12 residues in the CDR3. CDR3 residues: CSVEGGNTEAFF. The CDR3, as DNA: TGCAGCGTTGAAGGGGGGAACACTGAAGCTTTCTTT.

This clonotype turned up a few times. The genes are TRBV11-1 and TRBJ2-7; 11 positions agree with TRBD1. The V segment lost 2 bases and the J segment 5 bases; nucleotides outside the gene matches: 5. The CDR3 is 15 amino acids. The V gene's germline CDR1 is SGHAT and CDR2 FQDESV (reference sequence). The CDR3 here is CASSLRRTGGDEQYF. DNA of the CDR3: TGTGCCAGCAGCTTAAGGAGGACAGGGGGCGACGAGCAGTACTTC.

The chain is built from TRBV5-1 and TRBJ2-4, with TRBD2 matching over 11 bases. Germline lookup yields CDR1 SGHRS and CDR2 YFSETQ. This CDR3 comprises 17 residues. The J segment lost 4 bases and the V segment lost 0 bases, leaving 6 bases of the junction unmatched. CDR3 loop: CASSLEASGRQKNIQYF. CDR3 nucleotides: TGCGCCAGCAGCTTGGAAGCTAGCGGGAGGCAGAAAAACATTCAGTACTTC. The whole variable domain, filled in from reference TRBV5-1 and TRBJ2-4, reads KAGVTQTPRYLIKTRGQQVTLSCSPISGHRSVSWYQQTPGQGLQFLFEYFSETQRNKGNFPGRFSGRQFSNSRSEMNVSTLELGDSALYLCASSLEASGRQKNIQYFGAGTRLSVL.

This clonotype was recorded only once. The V and J genes are TRBV7-2 and TRBJ2-1, with 7 positions matching TRBD2. This CDR3 is built from 15 residues. Germline loops: CDR1 SGHTA, CDR2 FQGNSA. V lost 6 bases, J lost 10 bases, and 15 bases stayed unmatched. The CDR3 loop is CASSSTSRGMGEQFF. For the CDR3, the DNA is TGTGCCAGCAGTTCGACTAGCCGGGGAATGGGAGAGCAGTTCTTC.

This sequence joins TRBV20-1 and TRBJ2-1; no firm D call. Trimming took 1 base from V and 4 from J, leaving 8 bases between them. This CDR3 region has 13 residues. The germline CDR1 and CDR2 sequences are DFQATT and SNEGSKA (reference sequence). CDR3 sequence: CSARVAMYNEQFF. CDR3 coding DNA: TGCAGTGCTAGAGTGGCAATGTACAATGAGCAGTTCTTC.

The chain employs TRBV6-2 or TRBV6-3 and TRBJ2-5, with D perhaps TRBD2 (5 bases). The CDR3 loop spans 15 amino acids. Looked up from germline, CDR1 is MNHEY and CDR2 is SVGEGT. V was pared by 4 bases and J by 5 bases, with 17 bases between. This CDR3 is CASSWLGAVRETQYF. DNA for the CDR3: TGTGCCAGCAGTTGGTTGGGAGCGGTCCGGGAGACCCAGTACTTC.

This clonotype appeared a single time. The rearrangement uses TRBV15 and TRBJ2-7; unclear D gene. The length of the CDR3 is 12 residues. Deletions cut 5 bases from V and 5 bases from J, with 10 bases between. Germline V CDR1 and CDR2: LNHNV, YYDKDF (reference sequence). DNA for the CDR3: TGTGCCACCAGCCGCCGGCCAGACGAGCAGTACTTC. As protein: CATSRRPDEQYF.

The chain combines TRBV5-1 with TRBJ2-4, with D perhaps TRBD1 (5 bases). The CDR3 loop spans 17 amino acids. In germline, CDR1 is SGHRS, CDR2 YFSETQ. V lost 6 bases and J lost 0, with 19 bases in between. This CDR3 is CASTRWGGTLAKNIQYF. Written as DNA, the CDR3 is TGCGCCAGCACCCGATGGGGCGGAACGCTAGCCAAAAACATTCAGTACTTC. Combining the CDR3 with reference TRBV5-1 and TRBJ2-4 gives the whole variable domain KAGVTQTPRYLIKTRGQQVTLSCSPISGHRSVSWYQQTPGQGLQFLFEYFSETQRNKGNFPGRFSGRQFSNSRSEMNVSTLELGDSALYLCASTRWGGTLAKNIQYFGAGTRLSVL.

V and J are TRBV28 and TRBJ1-2; D unresolved. CDR3 length: 12 amino acids. Between the trimmed V and J ends, which lost 6 bases and 2 bases, there was a span of 7 bases. The V gene's germline CDR1 is MDHEN and CDR2 SYDVKM. The CDR3 nucleotides are TGTGCCAGCAGGGTAGGGAACTATGGCTACACCTTC. Translation: CASRVGNYGYTF.

This clonotype was observed a handful of times. V is TRBV4-2 and J is TRBJ2-1; 12 bases are a match to TRBD1. The CDR3 contains 16 residues. The germline CDR1 and CDR2 sequences are LGHNA and YNFKEQ. The trim removed 3 bases at V and 10 bases at J, leaving 10 bases unmatched. The CDR3 region is CASSHKPGTGGKEQFF. In DNA form, the CDR3 reads TGTGCCAGCAGCCATAAGCCCGGGACAGGGGGCAAGGAGCAGTTCTTC.

V gene TRBV24-1 combines with J gene TRBJ2-7; TRBD1 is a possible D gene (6 bases). Trimming stripped 4 bases from V and 3 bases from J, with 12 bases between. The CDR3 consists of 14 residues. Germline V CDR1 and CDR2: KGHDR, SFDVKD. CDR3 residues: CATSDSDSNYEQYF. CDR3 bases: TGTGCCACCAGTGACTCGGACAGCAACTACGAGCAGTACTTC.

The genes are TRBV29-1 and TRBJ1-3, with a weak D call TRBD1 (6 bases). Germline lookup yields CDR1 SQVTM and CDR2 ANQGSEA. The V end was cut by 6 bases, the J end by 4 bases, with 13 bases between. The CDR3 extends over 13 amino acids. The DNA of the CDR3 is TGCAGCGTACCCGGGACAAAAGGAAACACCATATATTTT. This codes for CSVPGTKGNTIYF.

In this sample, this clonotype turned up once. The chain carries TRBV6-4 and TRBJ2-6; the D is unclear. Germline V gives CDR1 MRHNA, CDR2 SNTAGT. CDR3 length: 17 amino acids. V was pared by 3 bases and J by 2 bases, with 14 bases between. The CDR3 DNA follows: TGTGCCAGCAGTGAACGCGGTGGTGACACTGGGGCCAACGTCCTGACTTTC. It encodes CASSERGGDTGANVLTF.

The chain combines TRBV24-1 with TRBJ2-1; D uncertain. Trimming shortened V by 2 bases and J by 7 bases, and 5 bases separated the two germline ends. Germline CDR1 is KGHDR and CDR2 is SFDVKD. The CDR3 loop spans 12 amino acids. CDR3 amino acids: CATSDSANEQFF. The CDR3 DNA follows: TGTGCCACCAGTGATTCAGCGAATGAGCAGTTCTTC.

The chain recombines TRBV2 with TRBJ2-1; D is unresolved. CDR1 is SNHLY, CDR2 FYNNEI, per germline. Deletions cut 7 bases from V and 5 bases from J, with 9 bases between. The CDR3 runs 12 residues. The CDR3 region is CASMAGNNEQFF. In DNA form, the CDR3 reads TGTGCCAGCATGGCCGGTAACAATGAGCAGTTCTTC.

The rearrangement links TRBV27 to TRBJ2-3; D is tentatively TRBD1 or TRBD2 (5 bases each). V was shortened by 8 bases and J by 6 bases, with 24 bases between the two germline ends. CDR1 is MNHEY and CDR2 is SMNVEV in the germline V gene (reference sequence). This CDR3 spans 16 amino acids. Written as DNA, the CDR3 is TGTGCCAGCGGCAATACTGGGGACCCACCCTTGGATACGCAGTATTTT. Translating it yields CASGNTGDPPLDTQYF.

J is TRBJ1-2 and V is TRBV15; 11 bases are a match to TRBD1. This CDR3 has 19 amino acids. The germline gives CDR1 LNHNV, CDR2 YYDKDF (reference sequence). V shed 4 bases and J 4 bases; nucleotides not matched to a gene: 17. CDR3 coding DNA: TGTGCCACCAGCACACACCCCGGGACAGGGGGGCTATCGAGCTATGGCTACACCTTC. Translation gives CATSTHPGTGGLSSYGYTF.

The gene calls are TRBV25-1 and TRBJ2-3, with a tentative D call TRBD2 (6 bases). Germline assignment: CDR1 MGHDK and CDR2 SYGVNS. The CDR3 covers 15 residues. With 8 bases removed from V and 5 bases from J, the gap between germline ends came to 20 bases. For the CDR3, the DNA is TGTGCCAGCGGATATGGAGGCGGGATGGGAGATACGCAGTATTTT. Translated, it gives CASGYGGGMGDTQYF.

The J gene is TRBJ2-7, the V gene TRBV4-1, with unresolved D. The V end was cut by 1 base, the J end by 3 bases, with 7 bases between. The CDR3 is 13 amino acids. In germline, CDR1 is MGHRA, CDR2 YSYEKL. CDR3 protein: CASSQGVGYEQYF. The CDR3 DNA sequence: TGCGCCAGCAGCCAAGGGGTCGGCTACGAGCAGTACTTC.

The CDR3 here is CAIQDRVNTEAFF. CDR3 coding DNA: TGTGCCATCCAGGACAGGGTGAACACTGAAGCTTTCTTT. The chain carries TRBV15 and TRBJ1-1; 8 bases align to TRBD1. From germline, CDR1 is LNHNV and CDR2 YYDKDF (reference sequence). This CDR3 is built from 13 residues. The J segment lost 0 bases and the V segment lost 10 bases, leaving 4 bases of the junction unmatched.